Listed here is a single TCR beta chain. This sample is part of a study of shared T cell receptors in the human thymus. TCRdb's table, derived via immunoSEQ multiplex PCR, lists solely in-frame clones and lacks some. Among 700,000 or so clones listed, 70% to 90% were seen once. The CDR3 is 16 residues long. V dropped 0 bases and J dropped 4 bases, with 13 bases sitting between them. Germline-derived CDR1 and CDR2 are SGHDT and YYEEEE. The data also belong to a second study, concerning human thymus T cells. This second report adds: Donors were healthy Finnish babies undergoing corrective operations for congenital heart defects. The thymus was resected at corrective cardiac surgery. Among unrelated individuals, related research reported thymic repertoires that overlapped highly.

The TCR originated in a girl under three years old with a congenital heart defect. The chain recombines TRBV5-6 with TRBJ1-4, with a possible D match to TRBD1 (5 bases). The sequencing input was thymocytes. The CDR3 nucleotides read TGTGCCAGCAGCTTGGTAGGGGTTCTAGATAATGAAAAACTGTTTTTT. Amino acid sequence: CASSLVGVLDNEKLFF.